Sequencing of this T cell receptor beta chain was carried out in a study of OX40 agonist ivuxolimab in advanced cancers. Points from the study as a whole: Averaged across samples, CD8+ T cells carried more expanded clones than CD4+ did. At 0.1 to 3.0 mg/kg and by week 6, CD4+ and CD8+ T cells in the blood had expanded clonally.

As regards this clone: The antigen is not known.

Profiled with immunoSEQ multiplex PCR; TCRdb holds only in-frame clones, not every one. The sample carries under 85,000 clones, 85% to 95% recorded once. V shed 2 bases, J shed 2 bases, and the junction held 5 bases outside the gene matches. Germline assignment: CDR1 MNHEY and CDR2 SVGAGI. The CDR3 sequence is 15 residues long. The TCR sequence derives from an adult with an advanced solid tumor such as melanoma, head and neck, liver or kidney cancer. V and J are TRBV6-5 and TRBJ2-7; 8 nucleotides align to TRBD2. This material consisted of CD4+ or CD8+ T cells sorted from blood, taken in a trial of the OX40 agonist ivuxolimab. CDR3: CASSYGSGEAYEQYF. Here the CDR3 DNA reads TGTGCCAGCAGTTACGGTAGCGGGGAGGCCTACGAGCAGTACTTC.